This paragraph covers one TCR beta chain sequence. In the original workflow: Nucleated cell counts were estimated from reference gene primer amplification. Measured with immunoSEQ multiplex PCR; TCRdb has only the in-frame clones, and not every one. V and J calls and clone size are copied from that table; D and trimming were computed from the DNA. The sample contains about 81,000 clones, around 88% of which appear only once. This entry is derived from a study of blood T cell repertoires in COVID-19. In the study overall: Material from acute and convalescent COVID-19 was sourced from the United States, Italy and Spain. PBMCs, B-cell-depleted T cells, or T cells were the source of the cDNA or gDNA that made up the material.

Trimming took off 2 bases at V and 0 bases at J, with 19 bases between the two ends. The CDR3 sequence is 18 residues long. Germline-derived CDR1 and CDR2 are LGHDT and YNNKEL (reference sequence). The sequence was collected from a woman at least 80 years old with acute or convalescent COVID-19. Source material: peripheral blood. The J gene is TRBJ1-1, the V gene TRBV3-1 (or the pseudogene TRBV3-2), with D possibly being TRBD1 (5 bases). The DNA of the CDR3 is TGTGCCAGCAGCCAAACCCGGACAAGTACGAGTATGAACACTGAAGCTTTCTTT. Its translation is CASSQTRTSTSMNTEAFF.